A single sample is the source of the 19 T cell receptor beta chains below, sequenced in a study of blood T cell repertoires in COVID-19. Generated by immunoSEQ multiplex PCR, the TCRdb table keeps only in-frame clones and is missing some. The sample has 130,000 or so clones, about 83% seen once; the top ten hold about 3.9%. Sequencing input: peripheral blood. These receptor sequences come from a man aged 60 to 75 with acute or convalescent COVID-19.

This sequence joins TRBV10-2 and TRBJ2-7, with 7 positions matching TRBD2. The germline gives CDR1 WSHSY, CDR2 SAAADI. With V trimmed by 10 bases and J by 7 bases, 7 bases remained unmatched. The CDR3 loop spans 11 amino acids. CDR3 residues: CATRQAGEQYF. The CDR3 nucleotides read TGCGCCACCCGTCAAGCGGGAGAGCAGTACTTC.

V is TRBV24-1 and J is TRBJ2-3; perhaps TRBD1 as D (6 bases). Germline V gene sequence: CDR1 KGHDR, CDR2 SFDVKD. The CDR3 totals 13 residues. V was trimmed by 6 bases and J by 6 bases, leaving 12 bases between them. CDR3 in amino acids: CATSPQGWDTQYF. Here the CDR3 DNA reads TGTGCCACCAGTCCCCAGGGGTGGGATACGCAGTATTTT.

This chain connects TRBV5-6 to TRBJ1-2, with D tentatively TRBD1 (6 bases). This CDR3 has 16 residues. Trimming removed 4 bases at V and 0 bases at J, with 16 bases between. The germline V gene has CDR1 SGHDT and CDR2 YYEEEE. Here the CDR3 DNA reads TGTGCCAGCAGCACCCTTCAGGGGAAAGCTAACTATGGCTACACCTTC. Protein product: CASSTLQGKANYGYTF. The full variable domain, with the rest looked up from reference TRBV5-6 and TRBJ1-2, is DAGVTQSPTHLIKTRGQQVTLRCSPKSGHDTVSWYQQALGQGPQFIFQYYEEEERQRGNFPDRFSGHQFPNYSSELNVNALLLGDSALYLCASSTLQGKANYGYTFGSGTRLTVV.

The J gene is TRBJ2-2, the V gene TRBV9; 8 nucleotides match TRBD2. The CDR3 covers 17 residues. J gave up 5 bases and V 4 bases, and 13 bases lay outside the gene matches. CDR1 and CDR2 (germline): SGDLS, YYNGEE. CDR3 DNA: TGTGCCAGCAGCCCAAGGACTAGCCCGGAGCGTACCGGGGAGCTGTTTTTT. This codes for CASSPRTSPERTGELFF.

The chain recombines TRBV29-1 with TRBJ2-7; D is undetermined. Germline CDR1 SQVTM, CDR2 ANQGSEA. V was cut by 6 bases and J by 4 bases, with 10 bases left in between. The CDR3 has 11 residues. The CDR3 here is CSVSTNYEQYF. CDR3 DNA sequence: TGCAGCGTGAGTACTAATTACGAGCAGTACTTC.

V is TRBV5-4 and J is TRBJ2-1, with TRBD2 identical over 10 bases. Looked up from germline, CDR1 is SGHNT and CDR2 is YYREEE (reference sequence). The V gene end was trimmed by 3 bases and the J gene end by 3 bases; junction bases not matched to a gene: 3. This CDR3 spans 15 amino acids. For the CDR3, the DNA is TGTGCCAGCAGCTCCTGGACTAGCGGCTACAATGAGCAGTTCTTC. This codes for CASSSWTSGYNEQFF.

The V gene is TRBV28, the J gene TRBJ1-1, with D hard to call. V was cut by 7 bases and J by 1 base, with 13 bases left in between. The CDR3 is made up of 14 amino acids. Per the germline V gene, CDR1 is MDHEN and CDR2 is SYDVKM. Here the CDR3 DNA reads TGTGCCAGCAAAGCGGCGGTACAGAACACTGAAGCTTTCTTT. Protein sequence: CASKAAVQNTEAFF.

The rearrangement joins TRBV27 to TRBJ1-4, with 9 bases matching TRBD1. In germline, CDR1 is MNHEY, CDR2 SMNVEV (reference sequence). The junction had 12 bases not matched to a gene; V was cut back by 7 bases and J by 0 bases. CDR3 length: 18 amino acids. CDR3 sequence reads: CASKNGQGIRATNEKLFF. The CDR3, as DNA: TGTGCCAGCAAGAACGGACAGGGGATAAGGGCAACTAATGAAAAACTGTTTTTT.

This chain joins TRBV2 and TRBJ1-1, with D possibly TRBD1 on 6 matching bases. This CDR3 has 12 residues. Germline CDR1 SNHLY, CDR2 FYNNEI. Trimming took off 8 bases at V and 4 bases at J, with 11 bases between the two ends. The CDR3 is CASGGQGTEAFF. Here the CDR3 DNA reads TGTGCCAGCGGGGGCCAGGGCACTGAAGCTTTCTTT.

The chain carries TRBV11-3 and TRBJ2-1, with D uncertain. There are 15 residues in the CDR3. Trimming removed 5 bases at V and 3 bases at J, with 14 bases between. Germline V CDR1 and CDR2: SGHNT, YENEEA. The CDR3 here is CASSPSHRNYNEQFF. CDR3 DNA sequence: TGTGCCAGCAGCCCCTCGCATAGAAACTACAATGAGCAGTTCTTC.

The chain employs TRBV7-9 and TRBJ2-7; 9 nucleotides match TRBD1. The CDR3 totals 15 residues. CDR1 is SEHNR and CDR2 is FQNEAQ in the germline V gene (reference sequence). Trimming at V came to 5 bases and at J to 5 bases, leaving 10 bases not matched to a gene. CDR3 bases: TGTGCCAGCAGCCCCTGGGACAGGGCTGCGAACGAGCAGTACTTC. It is translated as CASSPWDRAANEQYF. Full variable domain (missing parts from reference TRBV7-9 and TRBJ2-7): DTGVSQNPRHKITKRGQNVTFRCDPISEHNRLYWYRQTLGQGPEFLTYFQNEAQLEKSRLLSDRFSAERPKGSFSTLEIQRTEQGDSAMYLCASSPWDRAANEQYFGPGTRLTVT.

In its sample, this clone was seen a few times. The chain employs TRBV19 and TRBJ2-7; 8 nucleotides agree with TRBD1. This CDR3 contains 14 residues. CDR1 LNHDA and CDR2 SQIVND come from the germline V gene (reference sequence). V lost 3 bases to trimming and J lost 1 base; unmatched junction nucleotides: 2. CDR3 bases: TGTGCCAGTAGTATGGGGACAGGTTCCTACGAGCAGTACTTC. Translating it yields CASSMGTGSYEQYF.

This clone was seen only a few times. The CDR3 region is CASSARGSSTDTQYF. The CDR3 bases are TGTGCCAGCAGCGCCCGGGGATCGAGCACAGATACGCAGTATTTT. The V and J genes are TRBV9 and TRBJ2-3, with a weak D call TRBD2 (5 bases). CDR3 length equals 15 residues. Germline V gene sequence: CDR1 SGDLS, CDR2 YYNGEE. With 3 bases removed from V and 0 bases from J, the gap between germline ends came to 11 bases.

This clone was detected only once. The rearrangement uses TRBV7-2 and TRBJ2-1, with 7 bases identical to TRBD2. The CDR3 sequence is 15 residues long. Per germline, CDR1 SGHTA and CDR2 FQGNSA. J gave up 7 bases and V 4 bases, and 10 bases lay outside the gene matches. The CDR3 DNA reads TGTGCCAGCAGCTGGTCCCGGGACTACGGTAATGAGCAGTTCTTC. Translated, it gives CASSWSRDYGNEQFF. Supplemented by reference TRBV7-2 and TRBJ2-1, the full variable domain reads GAGVSQSPSNKVTEKGKDVELRCDPISGHTALYWYRQSLGQGLEFLIYFQGNSAPDKSGLPSDRFSAERTGGSVSTLTIQRTQQEDSAVYLCASSWSRDYGNEQFFGPGTRLTVL.

This clone was seen just once. A junction end diverges from the germline sequence, so it may reflect a read error. The chain links TRBV7-7 to TRBJ2-5, with 8 bases matching TRBD2. CDR1 and CDR2 (germline): SSHAT, FNYEAQ (reference sequence). This CDR3 has 15 amino acids. The CDR3 bases are TGTGCTAGCAGCTTAGGGAGAGCGGGAGTTGAGACCCAGTACTTC. Its translation is CASSLGRAGVETQYF.

This chain connects TRBV6-2 or TRBV6-3 to TRBJ1-5, with D unclear. Germline V CDR1 and CDR2: MNHEY, SVGEGT. The length of the CDR3 is 14 residues. The V and J ends lost 4 bases and 1 base respectively, with 8 bases between them. CDR3 coding DNA: TGTGCCAGCAGTTTGGCGGGGAGCAATCAGCCCCAGCATTTT. Protein sequence: CASSLAGSNQPQHF.

As to this clone: The sample carries other DNA sequences with the same CDR3. V usage is TRBV19 and J usage is TRBJ2-7; 13 positions match TRBD2. The germline gives CDR1 LNHDA, CDR2 SQIVND (reference sequence). The V and J ends lost 5 bases and 4 bases, in that order; junction bases with no gene match: 5. The CDR3 loop spans 15 amino acids. CDR3 nucleotide sequence: TGTGCCAGTAGTGAACTAGCGGGAGGGCCGTACGAGCAGTACTTC. Translation gives CASSELAGGPYEQYF.

This chain connects TRBV30 to TRBJ2-3; 7 bases match TRBD2. The CDR3 runs 12 residues. The J segment lost 3 bases and the V segment lost 4 bases, leaving 1 base of the junction unmatched. CDR1 is GTSNPN and CDR2 is SVGIG in the germline V gene (reference sequence). CDR3 region: CAWTSGTDTQYF. CDR3 coding DNA: TGTGCCTGGACTAGCGGAACAGATACGCAGTATTTT.

The chain has TRBV6-6 and TRBJ1-4; 11 bases match TRBD1. This CDR3 is built from 14 residues. The V gene end was trimmed by 9 bases and the J gene end by 7 bases; junction bases not matched to a gene: 7. CDR1 is MNHNY and CDR2 is SVGAGI in the germline V gene (reference sequence). The DNA for the CDR3 is TGTGCCAGTAGAACCGGGACAGGGGGTGAAAAACTGTTTTTT. It specifies CASRTGTGGEKLFF.